This T cell receptor (beta chain) came from a study of blood T cell repertoires in COVID-19. Study details: Collection of acute and convalescent COVID-19 samples took place in the United States, Italy and Spain.

Authors' methods: Estimation of nucleated cell counts relied on the amplification of reference gene primers. Repertoires were generated with immunoSEQ multiplex PCR, while TCRdb's copy carries only in-frame clones and drops some. The V and J calls and clone size are taken from that table; D and trimming were inferred from the DNA. The table lists about 180,000 clones, around 90% of them singletons. V was shortened by 0 bases and J by 4 bases, with 13 bases between the two germline ends. Germline CDR1 is ENHRY and CDR2 is SYGVKD. The CDR3 loop spans 16 amino acids. This TCR was sampled from a woman between 50 and 59 years old with acute or convalescent COVID-19. The sequenced sample consisted of peripheral blood. V usage is TRBV10-3 and J usage is TRBJ2-1; weak D call: TRBD1 (6 bases). DNA for the CDR3: TGTGCCATCAGTGAGTCAACAGGGTCGCCATACAATGAGCAGTTCTTC. This translates into CAISESTGSPYNEQFF.